This passage covers 14 T cell receptor beta chains from one sample sequenced in a study of CD8+CD57+ T cells in acquired aplastic anemia. For sequencing, patients were chosen who had shown expansion of CD8+CD57+ cells by flow cytometry. Researchers used genomic DNA as the template to profile TCR beta VDJ and CDR3. Each CDR3 protein gets one entry after TCRdb re-called the reads with MiXCR. The repertoire holds about 190,000 distinct CDR3 sequences, with less than 60% as singletons. Source material: sorted CD4+, CD8+, or CD8+CD57+ T cells (not recorded which) from PBMCs. The source of these receptors is a human donor with aplastic anemia.

The sample holds many counts of this clonotype. Here the CDR3 reads CASSLGSSAYEQYF. As DNA, the CDR3 is TGTGCCAGCAGCTTAGGTTCTTCCGCCTACGAGCAGTACTTC. The chain couples TRBV11-1 to TRBJ2-7; D not certain. Germline loops: CDR1 SGHAT, CDR2 FQDESV (reference sequence). The germline V and J ends were trimmed by 1 base and 2 bases, with 9 bases remaining between them. This CDR3 has 14 residues.

The chain has TRBV18 and TRBJ2-7; D is possibly TRBD1 or TRBD2 (5 bases each). CDR3 length: 16 residues. Germline V gene sequence: CDR1 KGHSH, CDR2 LQKENI. V was trimmed by 0 bases and J by 3 bases, leaving 15 bases between them. The CDR3 DNA sequence: TGTGCCAGCTCACCACCTGGTGCTGGGACCCTCTACGAGCAGTACTTC. Protein product: CASSPPGAGTLYEQYF.

This clonotype was picked up one time. This rearrangement joins TRBV7-4 to TRBJ2-5; D is ambiguous. The germline CDR1 and CDR2 sequences are SGHVT and SQSDAQ. The CDR3 spans 13 residues. The ends were cut back, 3 bases at V and 2 bases at J, with 7 bases in the middle. The DNA for the CDR3 is TGTGCCAGCAGCTTTGACAAGCAAGAGACCCAGTACTTC. This encodes CASSFDKQETQYF.

This clonotype was counted ten times or more. The genes are TRBV6-1 and TRBJ1-2, with D uncertain. This CDR3 is built from 14 residues. V was clipped by 6 bases and J by 7 bases, with 18 bases between them. Germline CDR1 and CDR2: MNHNS and SASEGT. The CDR3 DNA reads TGTGCCAGCAGCATACTTCGGTTCAAATCTGGCTACACCTTC. It yields the protein CASSILRFKSGYTF.

The rearrangement uses TRBV29-1 and TRBJ2-7, with D possibly called TRBD1 or TRBD2 (5 bases each). In germline, CDR1 is SQVTM, CDR2 ANQGSEA. The CDR3 length is 14 residues. V lost 8 bases to trimming and J lost 2 bases, with 19 bases between them. The CDR3 DNA sequence: TGCAGCTTAGAGGGGCGACTTAGGCCCTACGAGCAGTACTTC. This translates into CSLEGRLRPYEQYF.

V and J are TRBV2 and TRBJ2-7; the D call may be TRBD1 or TRBD2 (5 bases each). Germline CDR1 is SNHLY and CDR2 is FYNNEI. V dropped 6 bases and J dropped 3 bases, with 12 bases sitting between them. The CDR3 spans 13 residues. The CDR3 spells CASSFRGGYEQYF. The CDR3 coding sequence is TGTGCCAGCAGCTTCCGGGGCGGCTACGAGCAGTACTTC.

This clonotype was counted ten times or more. The CDR3 loop is CASCRGTVRQETQYF. The CDR3 DNA sequence: TGTGCCAGCTGCAGGGGGACGGTTCGGCAAGAGACCCAGTACTTC. This chain connects TRBV9 to TRBJ2-5; 7 nucleotides line up with TRBD1. This CDR3 contains 15 residues. The junction had 11 bases not matched to a gene; V was cut back by 7 bases and J by 2 bases. CDR1 is SGDLS, CDR2 YYNGEE, per germline.

A single count supports this clonotype. The V call is TRBV20-1, the J call TRBJ2-1; 14 bases map to TRBD2. Germline V lookup: CDR1 DFQATT, CDR2 SNEGSKA (reference sequence). The V gene end was trimmed by 6 bases and the J gene end by 1 base; junction bases not matched to a gene: 8. This CDR3 is built from 17 residues. CDR3 amino acids: CSAYPGTSGRSYNEQFF. The CDR3 DNA follows: TGCAGTGCGTACCCCGGGACTAGCGGGAGATCCTACAATGAGCAGTTCTTC.

J is TRBJ1-2 and V is TRBV2, with 7 bases lining up with TRBD1. CDR3 size: 14 residues. With 8 bases clipped from V and 4 bases from J, the junction kept 10 bases outside the gene matches. Germline CDR1 SNHLY, CDR2 FYNNEI. CDR3 amino acids: CASPAGQGGYGYTF. As DNA, the CDR3 is TGTGCCAGCCCAGCAGGGCAGGGGGGCTATGGCTACACCTTC.

This chain uses TRBV7-3 with TRBJ2-1; no clear D. With 3 bases removed from V and 7 bases from J, the gap between germline ends came to 7 bases. Per the germline V gene, CDR1 is SGHTA and CDR2 is FQGTGA. CDR3 length: 12 amino acids. The CDR3 nucleotides are TGTGCCAGCAGCTTGGGTGAAAATGAGCAGTTCTTC. This codes for CASSLGENEQFF.

The chain couples TRBV2 to TRBJ1-1; D is uncertain. The CDR3 is 12 residues long. V shed 8 bases and J shed 1 base, with 8 bases lying between them. CDR1 and CDR2 from the germline V gene are SNHLY and FYNNEI. The CDR3 spells CASDRENTEAFF. CDR3 coding DNA: TGTGCCAGCGATCGGGAGAACACTGAAGCTTTCTTT.

Ten or more counts support this clonotype. The chain recombines TRBV6-5 with TRBJ1-5, with 7 bases aligning to TRBD1. V was pared by 0 bases and J by 5 bases, with 4 bases of the junction left unmatched. CDR1 and CDR2 from the germline V gene are MNHEY and SVGAGI. The CDR3 is 15 residues long. CDR3 in amino acids: CASSYSGDSHQPQHF. Written as DNA, the CDR3 is TGTGCCAGCAGTTACTCGGGGGACAGCCATCAGCCCCAGCATTTT.

In its sample, this clonotype was seen a few times. The V and J genes are TRBV2 and TRBJ2-7; perhaps TRBD2 as D (6 bases). The V gene lost 7 bases and the J gene lost 6 bases, with 10 bases spanning the gap. Germline V gene lookup returns CDR1 SNHLY and CDR2 FYNNEI. This CDR3 comprises 11 residues. The CDR3 loop is CASTLTSEQYF. CDR3 DNA: TGTGCCAGCACCCTGACTAGCGAGCAGTACTTC.

This clonotype was counted a few times. The chain carries TRBV10-3 and TRBJ1-1, with D unclear. The CDR3 has 12 residues. V lost 3 bases and J lost 3, with 5 bases in between. Germline-derived CDR1 and CDR2 are ENHRY and SYGVKD. CDR3 residues: CAISDGYTEAFF. The CDR3 region has the DNA TGTGCCATCAGTGACGGGTACACTGAAGCTTTCTTT.